This TCR beta chain derives from a study of PD-1 blockade in classical Hodgkin lymphoma. The CDR3 spans 15 residues. The V segment lost 3 bases and the J segment 5 bases; nucleotides outside the gene matches: 5. The germline V gene has CDR1 SGHRS and CDR2 YFSETQ. This table comes from immunoSEQ multiplex PCR, and its TCRdb copy is limited to in-frame clones, with some not included. The sample comprises about 110,000 clones, 80% to 90% of which are singletons, and roughly 21% rests with the top ten. In every patient, relapse followed autologous stem cell transplantation, while exposure to brentuximab vedotin differed. Complete response, partial response or progressive disease was recorded as best response. This clone has only one observation.

V gene TRBV5-1 combines with J gene TRBJ1-4; 9 bases map to TRBD1. This receptor was taken from a human donor with classical Hodgkin lymphoma. The sample in question was peripheral blood mononuclear cells (PBMCs), obtained before the second cycle of nivolumab. The CDR3 loop reads CASSYVGTGNEKLFF. DNA of the CDR3: TGCGCCAGCAGCTACGTCGGGACAGGGAATGAAAAACTGTTTTTT.